Below, 12 T cell receptor beta chains from the same sample are listed, as sequenced in a study of T-cell memory formation after mild COVID-19. TCRdb re-called the 5' RACE reads with MiXCR, one entry per CDR3 protein. The table includes around 410,000 distinct CDR3 sequences, 23% detected once. The sequenced sample was PBMCs or a T cell subset sorted from them (not recorded which). These receptors all come from an adult woman who had mild COVID-19 (a few samples of this study predate the infection). Cell type and time point are not known.

This clonotype was detected only a few times. The chain combines TRBV6-2 or TRBV6-3 with TRBJ1-1; TRBD1 might be the D (5 bases). Trimming took off 7 bases at V and 3 bases at J, with 12 bases between the two ends. Per germline, CDR1 MNHEY and CDR2 SVGEGT. The CDR3 is 13 residues long. The DNA for the CDR3 is TGTGCCAGCACCAGGGAGGTGGACACTGAAGCTTTCTTT. It is translated as CASTREVDTEAFF.

In this sample, this clonotype turned up a few times. This rearrangement joins TRBV27 to TRBJ2-3; 9 bases agree with TRBD2. Germline trimming cut 4 bases from V and 2 bases from J; bases unmatched to any gene: 10. The CDR3 runs to 17 residues. Germline V lookup: CDR1 MNHEY, CDR2 SMNVEV (reference sequence). CDR3 in DNA: TGTGCCAGCAGTTCACCTTCAGCGGGAGGTGACACAGATACGCAGTATTTT. Translation: CASSSPSAGGDTDTQYF.

This clonotype was seen a few times. V and J are TRBV5-4 and TRBJ2-7; D might be TRBD2 (6 bases). This CDR3 region has 16 residues. Trimming pared 0 bases from V and 7 bases from J, leaving 20 bases between. CDR1 is SGHNT and CDR2 is YYREEE in the germline V gene (reference sequence). Written as DNA, the CDR3 is TGTGCCAGCAGCTTGGGAATGGAGGGACGGCCGAGGGAGCAGTACTTC. The encoded protein is CASSLGMEGRPREQYF.

This rearrangement joins TRBV29-1 to TRBJ1-1, with D tentatively TRBD1 (6 bases). This CDR3 contains 14 residues. CDR1 SQVTM and CDR2 ANQGSEA come from the germline V gene. V was cut by 6 bases and J by 1 base, with 15 bases left in between. The CDR3 bases are TGCAGCGTCCGCGGACAGCGCGAGAACACTGAAGCTTTCTTT. Amino acid sequence: CSVRGQRENTEAFF.

This clonotype appeared a few times. V and J are TRBV20-1 and TRBJ2-7; 11 positions agree with TRBD2. Germline V gene data show CDR1 as DFQATT and CDR2 as SNEGSKA (reference sequence). J was trimmed by 4 bases and V by 4 bases; bases with no gene match: 12. This CDR3 comprises 16 residues. The CDR3 DNA reads as TGCAGTGCTACTCCATCTGGAACTAGCGGGAGTTACGAGCAGTACTTC. Protein product: CSATPSGTSGSYEQYF.

V and J are TRBV12-5 and TRBJ2-1; 8 positions agree with TRBD1. The J segment lost 2 bases and the V segment lost 3 bases, leaving 3 bases of the junction unmatched. The germline V gene has CDR1 LGHNT and CDR2 FRNRAP. The CDR3 has 15 residues. The CDR3 DNA sequence: TGTGCTAGTGGTTTAGGACAGGGTGCCTACAATGAGCAGTTCTTC. It specifies CASGLGQGAYNEQFF.

The chain employs TRBV9 and TRBJ2-2; no definite D call. V lost 3 bases to trimming and J lost 5 bases, with 8 bases between them. Germline-derived CDR1 and CDR2 are SGDLS and YYNGEE. There are 13 residues in the CDR3. CDR3 nucleotides: TGTGCCAGCAGCGAATCTATAACCGGGGAGCTGTTTTTT. Translated, it gives CASSESITGELFF.

The chain links TRBV30 to TRBJ2-3; 8 positions agree with TRBD2. The CDR3 has 14 residues. CDR1 and CDR2 (germline): GTSNPN, SVGIG (reference sequence). J was trimmed by 4 bases and V by 3 bases; bases with no gene match: 6. CDR3 sequence: CAWSRGLGADTQYF. CDR3 bases: TGTGCCTGGAGCCGGGGACTAGGCGCAGATACGCAGTATTTT. The whole variable domain, remainder taken from reference TRBV30 and TRBJ2-3, is SQTIHQWPATLVQPVGSPLSLECTVEGTSNPNLYWYRQAAGRGLQLLFYSVGIGQISSEVPQNLSASRPQDRQFILSSKKLLLSDSGFYLCAWSRGLGADTQYFGPGTRLTVL.

Only a few counts were recorded for this clonotype. The rearrangement joins TRBV7-9 to TRBJ1-1; D not resolved. The germline V gene encodes CDR1 SEHNR and CDR2 FQNEAQ (reference sequence). The length of the CDR3 is 14 residues. With 5 bases removed from V and 6 bases from J, the gap between germline ends came to 16 bases. DNA for the CDR3: TGTGCCAGCAGCCCGCGCGCGGGAAAGCCTGAAGCTTTCTTT. This gives the protein CASSPRAGKPEAFF.

The genes are TRBV19 and TRBJ1-2; D gene uncertain. The germline gives CDR1 LNHDA, CDR2 SQIVND (reference sequence). The ends were cut back, 4 bases at V and 5 bases at J, with 14 bases in the middle. The CDR3 is 14 amino acids. The DNA of the CDR3 is TGTGCCAGTAGTACCGTCGGACCCATTTATGGCTACACCTTC. Residues: CASSTVGPIYGYTF.

The chain combines TRBV7-9 with TRBJ1-1; TRBD1 is a possible D gene (6 bases). V shed 5 bases and J shed 1 base, with 17 bases lying between them. Germline V gives CDR1 SEHNR, CDR2 FQNEAQ (reference sequence). The CDR3 length is 16 residues. The CDR3: CASSRGAQGTNTEAFF. In DNA, the CDR3 is TGTGCCAGCAGCAGAGGGGCACAGGGAACGAACACTGAAGCTTTCTTT. Combining the CDR3 with reference TRBV7-9 and TRBJ1-1 gives the whole variable domain DTGVSQNPRHKITKRGQNVTFRCDPISEHNRLYWYRQTLGQGPEFLTYFQNEAQLEKSRLLSDRFSAERPKGSFSTLEIQRTEQGDSAMYLCASSRGAQGTNTEAFFGQGTRLTVV.

J is TRBJ1-6 and V is TRBV2; a weak D match, TRBD1 (6 bases). V lost 4 bases and J 10 bases, leaving 11 bases between the germline ends. The CDR3 runs to 13 residues. CDR1 and CDR2 (germline): SNHLY, FYNNEI. The CDR3 nucleotides are TGTGCCAGCAGTGTGGGGACAAGATCACCCCTCCACTTT. This codes for CASSVGTRSPLHF.